Listed below are T cell receptor beta chains from one sample, sequenced in a study of T-cell reconstitution after alpha-beta-depleted transplantation in children. TCRdb re-called the PCR reads with MiXCR, one entry per CDR3 protein. The sample contains about 360,000 distinct CDR3 sequences, approximately 12% of which appear only once. Material: PBMCs, obtained from the stem cell graft. The receptors come from a human donor who donated a stem cell graft to a child with Fanconi anemia. CDR3s include the opening cysteine and the closing phenylalanine or tryptophan. A D gene is named only where the DNA matches it firmly. A row's size may be missing; if present it is once, few, many or a size class.

length: 15; J: TRBJ2-2; D: NA; size: NA; V: TRBV7-2; CDR3: CASSPRWRGTGELFF; DNA: TGTGCCAGCAGCCCACGGTGGAGGGGGACCGGGGAGCTGTTTTTT
length: 15; J: TRBJ2-5; D: NA; size: few; V: TRBV12-3/TRBV12-4; CDR3: CASSPRLPVQETQYF; DNA: TGTGCCAGCAGTCCGCGGCTGCCTGTCCAAGAGACCCAGTACTTC
length: 14; J: TRBJ2-2; D: NA; size: many; V: TRBV2; CDR3: CASSYQGMSGELFF; DNA: TGTGCCAGCAGTTATCAAGGGATGTCCGGGGAGCTGTTTTTT
length: 16; J: TRBJ1-5; D: NA; size: many; V: TRBV10-3; CDR3: CAISESTQTHNQPQHF; DNA: TGTGCCATCAGTGAGTCGACCCAGACTCACAATCAGCCCCAGCATTTT
length: 15; J: TRBJ1-4; D: NA; size: many; V: TRBV18; CDR3: CASSPRTVGNEKLFF; DNA: TGTGCCAGCTCACCAAGAACAGTTGGTAATGAAAAACTGTTTTTT
length: 14; J: TRBJ2-3; D: NA; size: NA; V: TRBV30; CDR3: CAWSGDLRTDTQYF; DNA: TGTGCCTGGAGTGGGGATTTGAGGACAGATACGCAGTATTTT
length: 15; J: TRBJ2-1; D: NA; size: NA; V: TRBV12-3/TRBV12-4; CDR3: CASRNRAGSYNEQFF; DNA: TGTGCCAGCAGAAACAGGGCAGGGTCCTACAATGAGCAGTTCTTC
length: 14; J: TRBJ1-2; D: NA; size: few; V: TRBV7-9; CDR3: CASSLAGDPYGYTF; DNA: TGTGCCAGCAGCTTAGCGGGGGACCCCTATGGCTACACCTTC
length: 11; J: TRBJ1-2; D: NA; size: NA; V: TRBV7-9; CDR3: CASSWKDGYTF; DNA: TGTGCCAGCAGCTGGAAGGATGGCTACACCTTC
length: 13; J: TRBJ2-3; D: TRBD1; size: NA; V: TRBV10-1; CDR3: CASSGTGGPTQYF; DNA: TGCGCCAGCAGTGGGACAGGGGGCCCTACGCAGTATTTT
length: 15; J: TRBJ2-7; D: NA; size: many; V: TRBV7-2; CDR3: CASSLAPATRNEQYF; DNA: TGTGCCAGCAGCTTAGCGCCGGCCACCAGGAACGAGCAGTACTTC
length: 14; J: TRBJ2-5; D: TRBD1; size: few; V: TRBV10-3; CDR3: CAISEGTGEETQYF; DNA: TGTGCCATCAGTGAGGGGACAGGGGAAGAGACCCAGTACTTC
length: 16; J: TRBJ2-2; D: NA; size: NA; V: TRBV7-9; CDR3: CASSYLPGGLTGELFF; DNA: TGTGCCAGCAGCTACCTACCCGGGGGGCTTACCGGGGAGCTGTTTTTT
length: 14; J: TRBJ1-2; D: NA; size: NA; V: TRBV29-1; CDR3: CSDLDLIRGYGYTF; DNA: TGCAGCGATCTCGATCTGATTAGGGGCTATGGCTACACCTTC
length: 12; J: TRBJ1-2; D: NA; size: few; V: TRBV6-5; CDR3: CATFGANYGYTF; DNA: TGTGCCACCTTCGGGGCTAACTATGGCTACACCTTC
length: 15; J: TRBJ2-7; D: TRBD2; size: few; V: TRBV29-1; CDR3: CSVEDMGLAGREQYF; DNA: TGCAGCGTTGAAGACATGGGACTAGCGGGGAGGGAGCAGTACTTC
length: 16; J: TRBJ1-5; D: NA; size: NA; V: TRBV4-3; CDR3: CASSLGVTYGNQPQHF; DNA: TGCGCCAGCAGCCTAGGCGTCACCTATGGCAATCAGCCCCAGCATTTT
length: 16; J: TRBJ2-5; D: TRBD1; size: NA; V: TRBV5-1; CDR3: CASSLGQGNLGETQYF; DNA: TGCGCCAGCAGCTTGGGACAGGGGAACCTTGGGGAGACCCAGTACTTC
length: 15; J: TRBJ2-7; D: TRBD2; size: many; V: TRBV29-1; CDR3: CSVLGTSGSSYEQYF; DNA: TGCAGCGTCCTCGGGACTAGCGGTTCTTCCTACGAGCAGTACTTC
length: 15; J: TRBJ2-3; D: NA; size: many; V: TRBV12-3/TRBV12-4; CDR3: CASSPLRGSTDTQYF; DNA: TGTGCCAGCAGTCCCCTCCGGGGTAGCACAGATACGCAGTATTTT
length: 14; J: TRBJ2-5; D: NA; size: NA; V: TRBV20-1; CDR3: CSASVAEIQETQYF; DNA: TGCAGTGCTAGTGTAGCGGAAATACAAGAGACCCAGTACTTC
length: 14; J: TRBJ2-1; D: NA; size: few; V: TRBV28; CDR3: CASIRDGSYNEQFF; DNA: TGTGCCAGCATCCGGGACGGATCCTACAATGAGCAGTTCTTC
length: 13; J: TRBJ1-2; D: NA; size: NA; V: TRBV5-1; CDR3: CASSYGTHYGYTF; DNA: TGCGCCAGCAGCTACGGGACACACTATGGCTACACCTTC
length: 14; J: TRBJ2-1; D: NA; size: few; V: TRBV12-3/TRBV12-4; CDR3: CAIKVGFRGNEQFF; DNA: TGTGCCATCAAAGTGGGTTTCCGGGGCAATGAGCAGTTCTTC
length: 14; J: TRBJ1-2; D: TRBD1; size: few; V: TRBV18; CDR3: CASSPGTGRDGYTF; DNA: TGTGCCAGCTCACCCGGGACAGGCCGGGATGGCTACACCTTC
length: 15; J: TRBJ1-1; D: NA; size: few; V: TRBV5-6; CDR3: CASSLRKTLTTEAFF; DNA: TGTGCCAGCAGCTTGCGAAAAACGTTGACTACCGAAGCTTTCTTT
length: 15; J: TRBJ2-6; D: NA; size: NA; V: TRBV11-2; CDR3: CASSLYSSGANVLTF; DNA: TGTGCCAGCAGCTTATATAGCTCTGGGGCCAACGTCCTGACTTTC
length: 17; J: TRBJ1-4; D: NA; size: few; V: TRBV4-3; CDR3: CASSQEGVPDANEKLFF; DNA: TGCGCCAGCAGCCAAGAAGGCGTCCCGGACGCTAATGAAAAACTGTTTTTT
length: 16; J: TRBJ2-2; D: NA; size: few; V: TRBV7-2; CDR3: CASSLEGSLNTGELFF; DNA: TGTGCCAGCAGCTTAGAGGGTAGCCTTAACACCGGGGAGCTGTTTTTT
length: 14; J: TRBJ2-1; D: NA; size: few; V: TRBV11-2; CDR3: CASSLPEGGNEQFF; DNA: TGTGCCAGCAGCTTACCGGAGGGTGGAAATGAGCAGTTCTTC